This entry describes one TCR beta chain. Antigen unknown. This specimen belongs to a study of cytomegalovirus exposure and HLA in healthy donors. Study results and limitations: A link between a missense DCLRE1C variant and TCR beta V- and J-gene trimming emerged from a later analysis.

Among the donors, all were healthy bone marrow donors. CDR1 and CDR2 (germline): KGHSH, LQKENI. The CDR3 is 14 residues long. The germline V and J ends were trimmed by 3 bases and 2 bases, with 9 bases remaining between them. Primers included in the PCR were 60 Vbeta and 13 Jbeta primers. Here immunoSEQ multiplex PCR was the method, and the copy in TCRdb shows in-frame clones only, minus some. The sample yields over 120,000 clones, 65% to 85% seen once. This clonotype was obtained from a man aged 30 to 45 in good health and CMV-seronegative. The sample consisted of PBMCs. The chain couples TRBV18 to TRBJ2-3; D uncertain. The CDR3 region is CASSPLTITDTQYF. For the CDR3, the DNA is TGTGCCAGCTCACCGCTGACAATCACAGATACGCAGTATTTT.